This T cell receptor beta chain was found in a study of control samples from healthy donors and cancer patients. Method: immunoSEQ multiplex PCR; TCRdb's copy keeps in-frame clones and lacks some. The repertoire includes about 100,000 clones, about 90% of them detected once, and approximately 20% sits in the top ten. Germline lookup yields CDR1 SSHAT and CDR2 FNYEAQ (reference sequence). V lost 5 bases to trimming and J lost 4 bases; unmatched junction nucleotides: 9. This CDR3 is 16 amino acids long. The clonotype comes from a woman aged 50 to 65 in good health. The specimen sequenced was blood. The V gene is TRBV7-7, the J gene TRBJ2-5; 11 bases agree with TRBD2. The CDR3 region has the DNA TGTGCCAGCAGCCTACAACTAGCGGGAGTTGGAGAGACCCAGTACTTC. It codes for CASSLQLAGVGETQYF.